This T cell receptor beta chain was found in a study of blood T cell repertoires in COVID-19. Study as a whole: Samples of COVID-19 (acute and convalescent) were obtained from the United States, Italy and Spain. In each case, the material was cDNA or gDNA derived from T cells, B-cell-depleted T cells, or PBMCs.

In germline, CDR1 is SEHNR, CDR2 FQNEAQ (reference sequence). CDR3 size: 13 residues. The ends were cut back, 4 bases at V and 2 bases at J, with 8 bases in the middle. As originally analysed: By means of reference gene primer amplification, nucleated cell counts were estimated. Clones were sequenced by immunoSEQ multiplex PCR, and TCRdb holds only the in-frame ones, with some missing. V and J calls plus clone size are reproduced from that table; the DNA served to infer D and trimming. The data contain around 16,000 clones, roughly four fifths of them singletons. The V call is TRBV7-9, the J call TRBJ2-5; D remains ambiguous. This clonotype originated in a human donor in a cohort sampled during active COVID-19. The sample was peripheral blood. This chain's CDR3 is CASSSSEQETQYF. In DNA, the CDR3 is TGTGCCAGCAGCTCCAGTGAACAAGAGACCCAGTACTTC.